The next 23 T cell receptor beta chains were all read from a single sample in a study of cytomegalovirus exposure and HLA in healthy donors. PCR primers comprised 60 Vbeta and 13 Jbeta primers. The data were produced by immunoSEQ multiplex PCR, yet TCRdb's version contains in-frame clones alone and is incomplete. The sample contains over 150,000 clones, roughly 80% of which appear only once. Sequences were obtained from PBMCs. These receptor sequences come from a young man in good health and CMV-seropositive.

The chain carries TRBV19 and TRBJ1-5; D is unresolved. Germline values: CDR1 LNHDA, CDR2 SQIVND (reference sequence). Deletions cut 7 bases from V and 4 bases from J, with 11 bases between. This CDR3 contains 13 residues. The CDR3 DNA reads TGTGCCAGTACACAGAGAGTAAATCAGCCCCAGCATTTT. Amino acid sequence: CASTQRVNQPQHF.

The V and J genes are TRBV23-1 and TRBJ2-1; 9 bases align to TRBD1. TRBV23-1 is an open reading frame whose function is uncertain. V lost 0 bases to trimming and J lost 3 bases; unmatched junction nucleotides: 9. The CDR3 consists of 18 residues. CDR3 sequence reads: CASSQSFSTGGNYNEQFF. As DNA, the CDR3 is TGCGCCAGCAGTCAATCGTTCTCGACAGGGGGTAACTACAATGAGCAGTTCTTC.

V and J are TRBV4-3 and TRBJ2-3; 13 nucleotides agree with TRBD2. V gave up 4 bases and J gave up 1 base; unmatched junction bases: 2. Germline CDR1 is LGHNA and CDR2 is YSLEER. The CDR3 runs to 16 residues. CDR3 in amino acids: CASSPGLAGGTDTQYF. The DNA for the CDR3 is TGCGCCAGCAGCCCAGGACTAGCGGGGGGCACAGATACGCAGTATTTT.

The V gene is TRBV18, the J gene TRBJ2-2, with TRBD2 matching over 7 bases. Germline trimming cut 3 bases from V and 2 bases from J; bases unmatched to any gene: 6. The CDR3 length is 16 residues. Germline CDR1 and CDR2: KGHSH and LQKENI. CDR3 amino acids: CASSPATSPNTGELFF. Written as DNA, the CDR3 is TGTGCCAGCTCACCCGCGACTAGCCCAAACACCGGGGAGCTGTTTTTT.

There are a few counts of this clone. This chain links TRBV21-1 with TRBJ1-6; the table's D call, TRBD1, has no DNA check behind it. TRBV21-1 is a known pseudogene. The CDR3 length is 21 residues. CDR3: CASSKDDRGKAHTKNNSPLHF. CDR3 bases: TGTGCCAGCAGCAAAGACGACAGGGGGAAGGCCCATACGAAAAATAATTCACCCCTCCACTTT.

The chain carries TRBV19 and TRBJ1-2, with TRBD1 matching 11 bases. Per the germline V gene, CDR1 is LNHDA and CDR2 is SQIVND (reference sequence). The CDR3 runs 16 residues. Trimming cost V 5 bases and J 6 bases; bases outside gene matches: 11. This CDR3 reads CASSPLGQGARNGYTF. In DNA form, the CDR3 reads TGTGCCAGTAGTCCACTCGGACAGGGGGCGCGGAATGGCTACACCTTC.

V is TRBV21-1 and J is TRBJ2-7; whether TRBD2, the table's D call, matches the DNA was not checked. TRBV21-1 is flagged as a pseudogene. The CDR3 extends over 12 amino acids. The CDR3 DNA is TGTGCCAGCACGGTCCTAGACTACGAGCAGTACTTC. Protein: CASTVLDYEQYF.

In this sample, this clone turned up a few times. This chain connects TRBV19 to TRBJ1-5; D gene uncertain. Trimming shortened V by 4 bases and J by 9 bases, and 10 bases separated the two germline ends. The CDR3 consists of 12 residues. In germline, CDR1 is LNHDA, CDR2 SQIVND (reference sequence). The CDR3 is CASSNSKRPQHF. The CDR3 bases are TGTGCCAGTAGTAACAGTAAGAGGCCCCAGCATTTT.

Here the CDR3 reads CASGFYTGREQYF. Written as DNA, the CDR3 is TGTGCTAGTGGTTTCTATACAGGGCGCGAGCAGTACTTC. This chain uses TRBV12-5 with TRBJ2-7; a possible D gene is TRBD1 (6 bases). Germline loops: CDR1 LGHNT, CDR2 FRNRAP. Trimming took off 3 bases at V and 6 bases at J, with 12 bases between the two ends. The CDR3 totals 13 residues.

The J gene is TRBJ1-1, the V gene TRBV18; D remains ambiguous. This CDR3 comprises 13 residues. Trimming cost V 2 bases and J 3 bases, with 7 bases left between them. Germline-derived CDR1 and CDR2 are KGHSH and LQKENI. The DNA for the CDR3 is TGTGCCAGCTCACCAGGGAGGGACACTGAAGCTTTCTTT. It specifies CASSPGRDTEAFF.

The CDR3 sequence is CSVGEDRAPYGYTF. In nucleotides, the CDR3 is TGCAGCGTTGGGGAGGACAGGGCCCCCTATGGCTACACCTTC. This chain joins TRBV29-1 and TRBJ1-2, with 8 bases identical to TRBD1. The CDR3 loop spans 14 amino acids. Looked up from germline, CDR1 is SQVTM and CDR2 is ANQGSEA. V lost 4 bases, J lost 4 bases, and 8 bases stayed unmatched.

This clone was seen just once. The chain links TRBV7-2 to TRBJ2-1; tentatively, D is TRBD2 (7 bases). This CDR3 comprises 13 residues. Trimming took off 5 bases at V and 8 bases at J, with 13 bases between the two ends. Germline V gives CDR1 SGHTA, CDR2 FQGNSA. The CDR3 spells CASSGGRGDEQFF. The CDR3 region has the DNA TGTGCCAGCAGCGGGGGGAGGGGGGATGAGCAGTTCTTC.

The chain uses TRBV29-1 and TRBJ2-6, with 11 bases aligning to TRBD1. Losses at the gene ends were 5 bases for V and 2 bases for J; bases not matched to a gene: 2. CDR3 length: 15 residues. The germline V gene has CDR1 SQVTM and CDR2 ANQGSEA. The CDR3 sequence is CSVWGQGAGANVLTF. DNA for the CDR3: TGCAGCGTTTGGGGACAGGGGGCTGGGGCCAACGTCCTGACTTTC.

The chain carries TRBV5-6 and TRBJ2-1, with D maybe TRBD2 (6 bases). This CDR3 has 14 amino acids. Looked up from germline, CDR1 is SGHDT and CDR2 is YYEEEE. Trimming took off 2 bases at V and 8 bases at J, with 14 bases between the two ends. CDR3 region: CASSFGLASYEQFF. Written as DNA, the CDR3 is TGTGCCAGCAGCTTCGGGCTAGCGAGCTATGAGCAGTTCTTC.

The chain joins TRBV4-2 to TRBJ1-4; maybe TRBD1 (6 bases). The CDR3 is 16 amino acids. Looked up from germline, CDR1 is LGHNA and CDR2 is YNFKEQ. Trimming took 1 base from V and 3 from J, leaving 12 bases between them. The CDR3 bases are TGTGCCAGCAGCCAAGCGGCACAGGGTGCTAATGAAAAACTGTTTTTT. This translates into CASSQAAQGANEKLFF.

The chain's CDR3 is CASGVQDLGPYEQYF. The CDR3 DNA reads as TGTGCCAGCGGAGTACAGGATCTGGGGCCTTACGAGCAGTACTTC. V usage is TRBV7-2 and J usage is TRBJ2-7; TRBD1 might be the D (5 bases). CDR3 size: 15 residues. Germline loops: CDR1 SGHTA, CDR2 FQGNSA. Deletions cut 8 bases from V and 4 bases from J, with 21 bases between.

This chain uses TRBV10-1 with TRBJ2-1, with 8 bases identical to TRBD1. The CDR3 runs 14 residues. Germline CDR1 reads WNHNN; CDR2 reads SYGVQD (reference sequence). The ends lost 4 bases at V and 7 bases at J; junction bases unmatched: 6. In DNA form, the CDR3 reads TGCGCCAGCAGTGCCGGACAGGGTGTAAATGAGCAGTTCTTC. Translating it yields CASSAGQGVNEQFF.

The chain joins TRBV5-4 to TRBJ1-2; unclear D gene. Trimming shortened V by 7 bases and J by 8 bases, and 21 bases separated the two germline ends. CDR1 and CDR2 from the germline V gene are SGHNT and YYREEE (reference sequence). The CDR3 consists of 14 residues. The CDR3 region is CASGGRSLDRGYTF. As DNA, the CDR3 is TGTGCCAGCGGAGGTAGGTCCCTTGATAGGGGCTACACCTTC.

CDR3 in amino acids: CSTRQGVDTEAFF. The CDR3 DNA follows: TGCAGCACCCGACAGGGAGTGGACACTGAAGCTTTCTTT. The chain combines TRBV29-1 with TRBJ1-1; 7 bases map to TRBD1. The CDR3 is made up of 13 amino acids. CDR1 is SQVTM, CDR2 ANQGSEA, per germline. The V segment lost 8 bases and the J segment 3 bases; nucleotides outside the gene matches: 9.

The chain is built from TRBV5-4 and TRBJ2-3, with unresolved D. V lost 0 bases and J 0 bases, leaving 11 bases between the germline ends. Germline values: CDR1 SGHNT, CDR2 YYREEE (reference sequence). This CDR3 has 16 residues. The CDR3 here is CASSLGSTASTDTQYF. CDR3 sequence (DNA): TGTGCCAGCAGCTTGGGATCGACTGCTAGCACAGATACGCAGTATTTT.

This clone was found a few times. The V call is TRBV19, the J call TRBJ1-3; tentative D call: TRBD1 (5 bases). The CDR3 has 14 residues. In germline, CDR1 is LNHDA, CDR2 SQIVND (reference sequence). V lost 2 bases and J lost 1, with 6 bases in between. CDR3 bases: TGTGCCAGTAGTATACCAGGGTCTGGAAACACCATATATTTT. It translates to CASSIPGSGNTIYF.

The CDR3 DNA sequence: TGTGCCACCTCAGGAGGGGACAGGGAAATTTTCAATCAGCCCCAGCATTTT. Translation: CATSGGDREIFNQPQHF. This rearrangement joins TRBV15 to TRBJ1-5, with 9 bases aligning to TRBD1. The CDR3 consists of 17 residues. Looked up from germline, CDR1 is LNHNV and CDR2 is YYDKDF (reference sequence). Trimming at V came to 8 bases and at J to 3 bases, leaving 14 bases not matched to a gene.

The gene calls are TRBV7-8 and TRBJ2-7; D is perhaps TRBD2 (6 bases). Germline CDR1 reads SGHVS; CDR2 reads FQNEAQ. This CDR3 comprises 14 residues. V lost 3 bases and J lost 0, with 9 bases in between. The CDR3 reads CASSLAGTSYEQYF. The CDR3 nucleotides are TGTGCCAGCAGCTTGGCGGGGACCTCCTACGAGCAGTACTTC.